The 25 T cell receptor beta chains in this list originate from one sample, sequenced in a study of T cell clusters in autoimmune cytopenias. TRB was amplified by touch-down multiplex PCR, primer pools A and B combined. Reanalyzing the multiplex PCR reads, TCRdb keeps one entry per CDR3 protein, without DNA. Recorded here are over 4,500 distinct CDR3 sequences; the top ten clones represent over 15%. TRB amplification used approximately 250 ng of peripheral blood genomic DNA. This sample was also put to use in a study of T cell repertoires in aging, cancer and after chemotherapy.

The sequencing input was peripheral blood. These receptors came from a human donor in good health.

The V call is TRBV19, the J call TRBJ1-2; the D gene TCRdb calls, TRBD1, cannot be checked with no DNA. Germline V gene data show CDR1 as LNHDA and CDR2 as SQIVND (reference sequence). This CDR3 has 17 residues. The chain's CDR3 is CASSSPPGGGTNYGYTF.

This clonotype is classed as medium-sized by frequency. J is TRBJ2-4 and V is TRBV5-5; the D call of TRBD1 rests on TCRdb alone, since no DNA is present to check it. This CDR3 is built from 16 residues. Germline V gene sequence: CDR1 SGHKS, CDR2 YYEKEE (reference sequence). CDR3: CASSLRGGSAKNIQYF.

The V and J genes are TRBV20-1 and TRBJ2-1. The CDR3 contains 14 residues. Per germline, CDR1 DFQATT and CDR2 SNEGSKA (reference sequence). CDR3 sequence reads: CSAELVLGYNEQFF.

V gene TRBV5-1 combines with J gene TRBJ2-2; with no DNA, the TCRdb D assignment of TRBD1 cannot be verified. Germline CDR1 and CDR2: SGHRS and YFSETQ. The CDR3 length is 13 residues. This CDR3 reads CASTRQSTGELFF.

J is TRBJ1-2 and V is TRBV19. CDR3 size: 15 residues. Germline-derived CDR1 and CDR2 are LNHDA and SQIVND (reference sequence). CDR3: CASSLNGLGDYGYTF.

This clonotype is medium-sized (0.01 to 0.1%) by frequency. The V gene is TRBV19, the J gene TRBJ2-2. Germline loops: CDR1 LNHDA, CDR2 SQIVND (reference sequence). The CDR3 length is 15 residues. CDR3: CASSIGWANTGELFF. The whole variable domain, filled in from reference TRBV19 and TRBJ2-2, reads DGGITQSPKYLFRKEGQNVTLSCEQNLNHDAMYWYRQDPGQGLRLIYYSQIVNDFQKGDIAEGYSVSREKKESFPLTVTSAQKNPTAFYLCASSIGWANTGELFFGEGSRLTVL.

The rearrangement uses TRBV19 and TRBJ1-1; TCRdb's D gene call, TRBD1, goes unchecked for lack of DNA. The CDR3 loop spans 14 amino acids. Germline assignment: CDR1 LNHDA and CDR2 SQIVND (reference sequence). This CDR3 is CASTRTGGAGEAFF. The full variable domain, with the rest looked up from reference TRBV19 and TRBJ1-1, is DGGITQSPKYLFRKEGQNVTLSCEQNLNHDAMYWYRQDPGQGLRLIYYSQIVNDFQKGDIAEGYSVSREKKESFPLTVTSAQKNPTAFYLCASTRTGGAGEAFFGQGTRLTVV.

Frequency places this clonotype as medium-sized. V is TRBV19 and J is TRBJ2-7; lacking DNA, the TRBD2 call made by TCRdb goes unchecked. Germline V lookup: CDR1 LNHDA, CDR2 SQIVND (reference sequence). This CDR3 is built from 15 residues. This chain's CDR3 is CASRSGGAGRNEQYF.

This clonotype is deemed medium-sized (0.01 to 0.1%) by its frequency. The CDR3 here is CASSLPNSNQPQHF. The chain recombines TRBV5-6 with TRBJ1-5. CDR1 is SGHDT and CDR2 is YYEEEE in the germline V gene. The CDR3 totals 14 residues. The variable domain in full, with the rest retrieved from reference TRBV5-6 and TRBJ1-5, is DAGVTQSPTHLIKTRGQQVTLRCSPKSGHDTVSWYQQALGQGPQFIFQYYEEEERQRGNFPDRFSGHQFPNYSSELNVNALLLGDSALYLCASSLPNSNQPQHFGDGTRLSIL.

The chain joins TRBV6-6 to TRBJ1-4. CDR3 length equals 12 residues. CDR1 is MNHNY and CDR2 is SVGAGI in the germline V gene (reference sequence). The CDR3 sequence is CASSYLNEKLFF.

Its frequency marks this clonotype as medium-sized. The chain recombines TRBV18 with TRBJ2-3. Per germline, CDR1 KGHSH and CDR2 LQKENI. This CDR3 spans 15 amino acids. CDR3: CASSPLSLRTDTQYF.

The J gene is TRBJ1-6, the V gene TRBV7-6; TCRdb's assignment of TRBD1 cannot be checked, as there is no DNA. Germline V gives CDR1 SGHVS, CDR2 FNYEAQ. The CDR3 is 14 residues long. CDR3 sequence: CARSPTGGDSPLHF.

This clonotype is identified as medium-sized from frequency. This CDR3 is CASSFRIGEQYF. This chain uses TRBV12-3 or TRBV12-4 with TRBJ2-7. The CDR3 runs 12 residues.

This chain connects TRBV5-6 to TRBJ1-6. CDR1 is SGHDT and CDR2 is YYEEEE in the germline V gene. CDR3 length: 12 amino acids. The CDR3 spells CASSLNGGPLHF.

This clonotype registers medium-sized by frequency. The V call is TRBV30, the J call TRBJ2-2; TCRdb returns TRBD1, unconfirmable since there is no DNA. The length of the CDR3 is 14 residues. Germline assignment: CDR1 GTSNPN and CDR2 SVGIG (reference sequence). The CDR3 loop reads CAGTRDKNTGELFF.

Frequency places this clonotype as medium-sized. J is TRBJ1-6 and V is TRBV30. This CDR3 is built from 13 residues. Germline V gene data show CDR1 as GTSNPN and CDR2 as SVGIG (reference sequence). The CDR3 sequence is CAWRSSYNSPLHF.

This clonotype is called medium-sized based on its frequency. This chain links TRBV6-5 with TRBJ1-2. CDR3 size: 12 residues. Germline V gene sequence: CDR1 MNHEY, CDR2 SVGAGI. The chain's CDR3 is CASSYGNYGYTF.

J is TRBJ1-1 and V is TRBV19. CDR3 length: 12 residues. Germline CDR1 and CDR2: LNHDA and SQIVND (reference sequence). CDR3 residues: CATQAGATEAFF. Variable domain in full (rest from reference TRBV19 and TRBJ1-1): DGGITQSPKYLFRKEGQNVTLSCEQNLNHDAMYWYRQDPGQGLRLIYYSQIVNDFQKGDIAEGYSVSREKKESFPLTVTSAQKNPTAFYLCATQAGATEAFFGQGTRLTVV.

This chain links TRBV7-2 with TRBJ1-2; TCRdb reports TRBD1, a call that lacks DNA to check it against. Germline V gene lookup returns CDR1 SGHTA and CDR2 FQGNSA. This CDR3 has 15 residues. CDR3 region: CASSPRQGKNYGYTF.

By frequency, this clonotype registers medium-sized. The CDR3 protein is CASNLGLDTEQFF. V is TRBV6-5 and J is TRBJ2-1; TCRdb calls TRBD2, which cannot be checked without DNA. The length of the CDR3 is 13 residues. Germline CDR1 MNHEY, CDR2 SVGAGI.

This clonotype shows up as large by frequency. The chain couples TRBV15 to TRBJ2-6. Germline values: CDR1 LNHNV, CDR2 YYDKDF (reference sequence). CDR3 length: 15 amino acids. Here the CDR3 reads CATSRDNSGANVLTF. The full variable domain, in which reference TRBV15 and TRBJ2-6 provide the parts outside the CDR3, is DAMVIQNPRYQVTQFGKPVTLSCSQTLNHNVMYWYQQKSSQAPKLLFHYYDKDFNNEADTPDNFQSRRPNTSFCFLDIRSPGLGDTAMYLCATSRDNSGANVLTFGAGSRLTVL.

The V call is TRBV18, the J call TRBJ1-5. Germline V gives CDR1 KGHSH, CDR2 LQKENI. The CDR3 sequence is 13 residues long. The CDR3 protein is CASSLDDNQPQHF.

The chain couples TRBV6-2 or TRBV6-3 to TRBJ2-1; TCRdb picks TRBD1, but there is no DNA to check that call. The CDR3 has 15 amino acids. From germline, CDR1 is MNHEY and CDR2 SVGEGT. Here the CDR3 reads CASSYTTRGANEQFF.

Measured by frequency, this clonotype is medium-sized. V gene TRBV19 combines with J gene TRBJ2-3; TCRdb's assignment of TRBD2 cannot be checked, as there is no DNA. This CDR3 comprises 17 residues. Per germline, CDR1 LNHDA and CDR2 SQIVND (reference sequence). CDR3 region: CASSSRPLAGEKSTQYF. The entire variable domain, with the rest obtained from reference TRBV19 and TRBJ2-3, is as follows: DGGITQSPKYLFRKEGQNVTLSCEQNLNHDAMYWYRQDPGQGLRLIYYSQIVNDFQKGDIAEGYSVSREKKESFPLTVTSAQKNPTAFYLCASSSRPLAGEKSTQYFGPGTRLTVL.

This clonotype shows up as medium-sized (0.01 to 0.1%) by frequency. The chain uses TRBV12-3 or TRBV12-4 and TRBJ1-3. This CDR3 contains 16 residues. CDR3 loop: CASSLTAGGVVNTIYF.